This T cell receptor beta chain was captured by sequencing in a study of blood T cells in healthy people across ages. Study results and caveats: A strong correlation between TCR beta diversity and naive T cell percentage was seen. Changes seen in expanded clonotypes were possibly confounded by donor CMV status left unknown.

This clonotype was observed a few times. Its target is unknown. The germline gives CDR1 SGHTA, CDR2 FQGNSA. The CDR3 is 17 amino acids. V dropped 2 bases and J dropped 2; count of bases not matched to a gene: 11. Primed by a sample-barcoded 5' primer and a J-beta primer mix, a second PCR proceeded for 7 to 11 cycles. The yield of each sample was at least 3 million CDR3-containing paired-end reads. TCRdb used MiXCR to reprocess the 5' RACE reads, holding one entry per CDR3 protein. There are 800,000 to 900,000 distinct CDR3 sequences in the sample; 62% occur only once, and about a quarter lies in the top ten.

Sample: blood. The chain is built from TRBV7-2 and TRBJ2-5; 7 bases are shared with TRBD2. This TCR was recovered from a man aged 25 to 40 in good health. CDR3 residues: CASSLSFVGGVQETQYF. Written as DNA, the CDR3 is TGTGCCAGCAGCTTATCCTTTGTGGGGGGGGTACAAGAGACCCAGTACTTC.